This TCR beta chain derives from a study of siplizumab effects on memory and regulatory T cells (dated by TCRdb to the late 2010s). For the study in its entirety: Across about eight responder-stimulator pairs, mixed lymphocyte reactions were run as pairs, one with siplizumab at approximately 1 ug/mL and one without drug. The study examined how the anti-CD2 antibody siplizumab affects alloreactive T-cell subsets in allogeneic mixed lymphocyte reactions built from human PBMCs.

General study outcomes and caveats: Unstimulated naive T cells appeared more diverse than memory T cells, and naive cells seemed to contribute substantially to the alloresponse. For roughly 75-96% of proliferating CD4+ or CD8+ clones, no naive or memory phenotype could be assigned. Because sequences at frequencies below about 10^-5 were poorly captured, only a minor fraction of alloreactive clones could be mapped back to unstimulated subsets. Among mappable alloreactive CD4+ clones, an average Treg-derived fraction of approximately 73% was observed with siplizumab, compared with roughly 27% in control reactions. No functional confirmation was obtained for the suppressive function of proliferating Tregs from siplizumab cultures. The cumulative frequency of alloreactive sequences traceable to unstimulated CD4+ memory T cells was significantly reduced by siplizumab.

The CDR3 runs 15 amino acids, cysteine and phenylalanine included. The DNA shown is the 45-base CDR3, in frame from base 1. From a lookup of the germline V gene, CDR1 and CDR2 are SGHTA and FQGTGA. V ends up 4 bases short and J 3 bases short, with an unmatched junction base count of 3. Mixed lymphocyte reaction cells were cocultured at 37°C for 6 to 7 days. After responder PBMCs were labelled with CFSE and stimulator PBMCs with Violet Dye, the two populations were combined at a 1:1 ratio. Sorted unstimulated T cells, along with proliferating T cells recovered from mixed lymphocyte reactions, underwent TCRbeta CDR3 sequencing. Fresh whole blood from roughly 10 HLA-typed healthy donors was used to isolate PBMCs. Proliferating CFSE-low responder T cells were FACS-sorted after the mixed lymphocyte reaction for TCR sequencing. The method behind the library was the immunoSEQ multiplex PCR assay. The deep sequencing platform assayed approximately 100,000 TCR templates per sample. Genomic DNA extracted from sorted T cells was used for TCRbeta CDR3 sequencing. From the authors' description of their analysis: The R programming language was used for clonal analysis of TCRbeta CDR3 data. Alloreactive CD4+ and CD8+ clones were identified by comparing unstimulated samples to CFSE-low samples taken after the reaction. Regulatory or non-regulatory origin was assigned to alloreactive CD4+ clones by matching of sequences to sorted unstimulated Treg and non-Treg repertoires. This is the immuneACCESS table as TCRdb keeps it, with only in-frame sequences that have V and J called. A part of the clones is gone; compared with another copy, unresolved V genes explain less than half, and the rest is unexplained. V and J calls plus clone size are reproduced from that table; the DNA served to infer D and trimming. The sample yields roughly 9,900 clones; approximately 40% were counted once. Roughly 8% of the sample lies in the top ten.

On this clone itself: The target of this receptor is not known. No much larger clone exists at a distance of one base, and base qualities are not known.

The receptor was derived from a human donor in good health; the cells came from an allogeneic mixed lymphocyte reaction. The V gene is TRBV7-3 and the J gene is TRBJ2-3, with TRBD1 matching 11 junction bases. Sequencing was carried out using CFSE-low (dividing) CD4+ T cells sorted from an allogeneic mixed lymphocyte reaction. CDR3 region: CASSWDRGWTDTQYF. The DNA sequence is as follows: TGTGCCAGCAGCTGGGACAGGGGGTGGACAGATACGCAGTATTTT.